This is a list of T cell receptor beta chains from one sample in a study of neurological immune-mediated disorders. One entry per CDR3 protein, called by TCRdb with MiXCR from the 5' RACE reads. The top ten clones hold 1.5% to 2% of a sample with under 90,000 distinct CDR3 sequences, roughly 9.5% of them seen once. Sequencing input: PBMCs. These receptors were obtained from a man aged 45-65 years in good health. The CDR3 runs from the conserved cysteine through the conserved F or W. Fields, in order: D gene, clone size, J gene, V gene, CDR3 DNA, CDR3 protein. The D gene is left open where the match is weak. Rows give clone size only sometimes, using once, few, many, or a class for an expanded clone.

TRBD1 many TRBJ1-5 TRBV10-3 TGTGCCATCAGTCAGACAGGGGGCGCAGGACAGCCCCAGCATTTT CAISQTGGAGQPQHF
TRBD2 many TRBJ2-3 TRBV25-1 TGTGCCAGCAGTCCGTCTCTAGCGGGCACAGATACGCAGTATTTT CASSPSLAGTDTQYF
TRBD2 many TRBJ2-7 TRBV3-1 TGTGCCAGCAGCCAAGATTCGACTAGCGCCTACGAGCAGTACTTC CASSQDSTSAYEQYF
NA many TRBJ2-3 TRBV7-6 TGTGCCAGCAGCTTAGGGATTGGGGTAGAAACGCAGTATTTT CASSLGIGVETQYF
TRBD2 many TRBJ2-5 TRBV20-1 TGCAGTGCTAGCGTGCTAGCGGGTCGACAAGAGACCCAGTACTTC CSASVLAGRQETQYF
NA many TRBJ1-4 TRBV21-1 TGTGCCAGCAGCAAAGGGGGGCAGGGGGCCGGTGAAAAACTGTTTTTT CASSKGGQGAGEKLFF
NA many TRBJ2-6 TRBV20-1 TGCAGTGCTAGTCCAGCCTCTGGGGCCAACGTCCTGACTTTC CSASPASGANVLTF
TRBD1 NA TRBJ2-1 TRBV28 TGTGCCAGCAGACAGGGGGTAGGCTCCTACAATGAGCAGTTCTTC CASRQGVGSYNEQFF
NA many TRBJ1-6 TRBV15 TGTGCCACCAGTGCCGGACGGTATAATTCACCCCTCCACTTT CATSAGRYNSPLHF
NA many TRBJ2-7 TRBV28 TGTGCCAGCAGTTTAATCCATCTGGTCAGGGAGGGGGACGAGCAGTACTTC CASSLIHLVREGDEQYF
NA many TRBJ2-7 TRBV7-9 TGTGCCAGCAGCTTAGGAACAGCAGCCTCCTACGAGCAGTACTTC CASSLGTAASYEQYF
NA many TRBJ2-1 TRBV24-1 TGTGCCACCAGTGATTTTGCGCAGGGGAGAGATGAGCAGTTCTTC CATSDFAQGRDEQFF
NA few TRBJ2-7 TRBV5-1 TGCGCCAGCAGCTTGTCTTTCGCGAACGAGCAGTACTTC CASSLSFANEQYF
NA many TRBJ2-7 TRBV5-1 TGCGCCAGCAGCCCGGGCCCCGACCCCTACGAGCAGTACTTC CASSPGPDPYEQYF
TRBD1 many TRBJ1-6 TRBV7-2 TGTGCCAGCAGCTTTGGGGGGACAGGGGGCGTTAATTCACCCCTCCACTTT CASSFGGTGGVNSPLHF
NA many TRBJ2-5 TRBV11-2 TGTGCCAGCAGCGCCCGGACGGTTCGGGAGACCCAGTACTTC CASSARTVRETQYF
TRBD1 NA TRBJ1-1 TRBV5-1 TGCGCCAGCAGCCCCCAGGACAGGAGCAACACTGAAGCTTTCTTT CASSPQDRSNTEAFF
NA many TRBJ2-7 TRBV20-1 TGCAGTGCGCCGACGGCGTCCTACGAGCAGTACTTC CSAPTASYEQYF
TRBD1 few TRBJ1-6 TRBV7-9 TGTGCCAGCAGCTTGGACAACAGGGGGCACCCTGGGAATTCACCCCTCCACTTT CASSLDNRGHPGNSPLHF
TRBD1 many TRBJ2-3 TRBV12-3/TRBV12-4 TGTGCCAGCAGTTTAGCGGGTCAGGTGAGGGGGCTGGGCACAGATACGCAGTATTTT CASSLAGQVRGLGTDTQYF
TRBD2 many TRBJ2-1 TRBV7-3 TGTGCCAGCAGCTTAACGGCTAGCGGGGGTCATGAGCAGTTCTTC CASSLTASGGHEQFF
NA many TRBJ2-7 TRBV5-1 TGCGCCAGCAGCTTAGGGGCCCTTAGTGGGTACGAGCAGTACTTC CASSLGALSGYEQYF
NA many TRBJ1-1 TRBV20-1 TGCAGTGCCTCTTGGGGTGCACACACTGAAGCTTTCTTT CSASWGAHTEAFF
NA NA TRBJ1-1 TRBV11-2 TGTGCCAGCAGCTTTCCTATCTCCGGATCGGGCACTGAAGCTTTCTTT CASSFPISGSGTEAFF
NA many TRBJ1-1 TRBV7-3 TGTGCCAGCAGCTTAAGTCCAGCGAACACTGAAGCTTTCTTT CASSLSPANTEAFF
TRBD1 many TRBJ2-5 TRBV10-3 TGTGCCATCAGGGACAGGGAAGAGACCCAGTACTTC CAIRDREETQYF
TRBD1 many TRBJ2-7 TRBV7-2 TGTGCCAGCAGCTCACGCTCGAGAACTACAGGGGACGAGCAGTACTTC CASSSRSRTTGDEQYF
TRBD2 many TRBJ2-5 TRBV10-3 TGTGCCATCAGTGCCGGGACTAGTGGGGGGCGATTTGGGCAAGAGACCCAGTACTTC CAISAGTSGGRFGQETQYF
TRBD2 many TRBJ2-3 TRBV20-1 TGCAGTGCTAGTATCCCGGGGGGGCTCACAGATACGCAGTATTTT CSASIPGGLTDTQYF
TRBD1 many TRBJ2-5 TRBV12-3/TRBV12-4 TGTGCCAGCAGTCCGGGGACAGGGGGGGGAGAGACCCAGTACTTC CASSPGTGGGETQYF
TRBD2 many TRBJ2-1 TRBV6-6 TGTGCCAGCAGTTACTCTGGGGCTAGCGGCCCTTACAATGAGCAGTTCTTC CASSYSGASGPYNEQFF
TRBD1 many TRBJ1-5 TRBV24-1 TGTGCCACCAGTGAGGGGACAGATCGTGGGAATCAGCCCCAGCATTTT CATSEGTDRGNQPQHF
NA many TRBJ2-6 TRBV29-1 TGCAGCGTTGAAATAGGGGCTGGGGCCAACGTCCTGACTTTC CSVEIGAGANVLTF
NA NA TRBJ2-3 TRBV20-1 TGCAGTGCTAGTTCTTTGGGGGGGGCGGGAGATACGCAGTATTTT CSASSLGGAGDTQYF
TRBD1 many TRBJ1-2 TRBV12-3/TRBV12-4 TGTGCCAGCAGTTTTGCACAGGGGGGAGGCTACACCTTC CASSFAQGGGYTF
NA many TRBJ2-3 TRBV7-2 TGTGCCAGCAGCTTAGTAGGAAATGACGCAGATACGCAGTATTTT CASSLVGNDADTQYF
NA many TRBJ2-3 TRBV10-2 TGCGCCAGCACCCCTGCTGGACTCACAGATACGCAGTATTTT CASTPAGLTDTQYF
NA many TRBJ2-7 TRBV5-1 TGCGCCAGCAGCCGATCCGGGATCACGGGGTCCTACGAGCAGTACTTC CASSRSGITGSYEQYF
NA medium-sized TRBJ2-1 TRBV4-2 TGTGCCAGCAGCCAAGATCACCCCGCGGGCGGGTTCAATGAGCAGTTCTTC CASSQDHPAGGFNEQFF
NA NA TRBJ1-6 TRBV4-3 TGCGCCAGCAGCCAAGATCTCCTGGAGGGGTGGCCACTCCACTTT CASSQDLLEGWPLHF
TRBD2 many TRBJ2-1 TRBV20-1 TGCAGTGTTTTACTAGCGGAGGGGAACAATGAGCAGTTCTTC CSVLLAEGNNEQFF
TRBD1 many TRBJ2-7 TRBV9 TGTGCCAGCTCCATCGGGACAGGCGTTTACGAGCAGTACTTC CASSIGTGVYEQYF
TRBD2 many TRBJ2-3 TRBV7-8 TGTGCCAGCAGCTTACCTAACTTAGCGGGAGCCATCACAGATACGCAGTATTTT CASSLPNLAGAITDTQYF
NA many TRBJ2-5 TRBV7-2 TGTGCCAGCAGCCTCGGGCTATCTTACCAAGAGACCCAGTACTTC CASSLGLSYQETQYF
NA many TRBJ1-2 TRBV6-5 TGTGCCAGCAGTTACTCTCGCGGGGCAGGTGGCTACACCTTC CASSYSRGAGGYTF
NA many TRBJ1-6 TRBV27 TGTGCCAGCAGTTTAGATGGGGCCCTCGACAGCTCCTATAATTCACCCCTCCACTTT CASSLDGALDSSYNSPLHF
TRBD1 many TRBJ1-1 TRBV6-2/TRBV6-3 TGTGCCAGCAGTATTCGGGACAGGGGGCGTACTGAAGCTTTCTTT CASSIRDRGRTEAFF
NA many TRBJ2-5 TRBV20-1 TGCAGTGCTGGACTTCTGGGGGGCCAAGAGACCCAGTACTTC CSAGLLGGQETQYF